This TCR beta chain was sequenced in a study of blood T cells in healthy people across ages. General study points: Estimates based on one million T cells were treated as lower bounds. Researchers said unsorted PBMCs prevented a conclusive naive versus antigen-experienced comparison.

Worth noting for this clonotype: Its antigen is still unknown.

Drawn from each donor were 8.5 to 10 milliliters of peripheral blood. Per sample, no less than 6 micrograms of total RNA were extracted. Primed by a sample-barcoded 5' primer and a J-beta primer mix, a second PCR proceeded for roughly 7 to 12 cycles. Each CDR3 protein is one row after TCRdb ran MiXCR on the 5' RACE reads. Altogether around 1,500,000 distinct CDR3 sequences are present, 28% being singletons, with the ten largest covering roughly 8%. Sequencing was done on a sample of blood. The receptor was isolated from a woman in her 30s in good health.

The CDR3 coding sequence is TGCGCCAGCAGCCAAGGGGGGGGACCTGGGGACGAGCAGTACTTC. Amino acids: CASSQGGGPGDEQYF. The chain uses TRBV4-1 and TRBJ2-7, with 7 nucleotides matching TRBD2. The CDR3 is 15 amino acids. With V trimmed by 1 base and J by 5 bases, 8 bases remained unmatched. Looked up from germline, CDR1 is MGHRA and CDR2 is YSYEKL.